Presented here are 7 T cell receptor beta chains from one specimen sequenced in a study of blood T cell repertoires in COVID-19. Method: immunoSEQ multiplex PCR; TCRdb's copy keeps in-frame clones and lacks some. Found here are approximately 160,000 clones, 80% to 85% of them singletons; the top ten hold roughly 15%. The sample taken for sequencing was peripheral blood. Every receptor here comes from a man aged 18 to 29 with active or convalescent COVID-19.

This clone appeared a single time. The CDR3 coding sequence is TGTGCCTGGGGGAGCGGGCGCCAAGGGGTGGATACGCAGTATTTT. Residues: CAWGSGRQGVDTQYF. The V and J genes are TRBV30 and TRBJ2-3; D perhaps matches TRBD2 (6 bases). The V end lost 5 bases, the J end lost 6 bases, and 21 bases lay between the germline ends. CDR1 and CDR2 (germline): GTSNPN, SVGIG (reference sequence). The CDR3 spans 15 residues.

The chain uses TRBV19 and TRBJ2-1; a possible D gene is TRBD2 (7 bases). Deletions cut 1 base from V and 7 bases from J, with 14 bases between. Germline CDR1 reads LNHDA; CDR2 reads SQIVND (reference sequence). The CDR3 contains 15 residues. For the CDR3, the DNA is TGTGCCAGTAGTATAGGGGGGGGCCAGTCGAATGAGCAGTTCTTC. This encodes CASSIGGGQSNEQFF.

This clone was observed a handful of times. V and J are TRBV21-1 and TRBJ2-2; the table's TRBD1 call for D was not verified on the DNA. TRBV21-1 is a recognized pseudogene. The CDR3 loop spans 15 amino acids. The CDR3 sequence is CASSTSTGQGGELFF. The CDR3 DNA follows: TGTGCCAGCAGCACCTCGACAGGGCAAGGCGGGGAGCTGTTTTTT.

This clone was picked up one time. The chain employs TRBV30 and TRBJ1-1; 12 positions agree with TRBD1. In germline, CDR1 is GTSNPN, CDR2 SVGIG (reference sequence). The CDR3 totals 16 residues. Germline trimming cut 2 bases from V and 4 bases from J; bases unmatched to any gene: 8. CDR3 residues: CAWSPRDRGLATEAFF. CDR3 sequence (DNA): TGTGCCTGGAGTCCCAGGGACAGGGGGCTGGCCACTGAAGCTTTCTTT.

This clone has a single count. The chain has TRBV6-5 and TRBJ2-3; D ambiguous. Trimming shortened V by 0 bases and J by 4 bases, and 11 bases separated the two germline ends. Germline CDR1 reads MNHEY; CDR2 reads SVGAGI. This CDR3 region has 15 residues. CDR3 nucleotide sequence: TGTGCCAGCAGTTACTCCCCTGGAGTTCCAGATACGCAGTATTTT. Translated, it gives CASSYSPGVPDTQYF.

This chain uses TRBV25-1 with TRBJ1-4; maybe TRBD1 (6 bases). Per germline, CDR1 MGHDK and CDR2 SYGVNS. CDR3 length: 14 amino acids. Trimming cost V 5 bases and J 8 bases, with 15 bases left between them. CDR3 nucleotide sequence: TGTGCCAGCAGTTTTCAACAGGGTTTCGAAAAACTGTTTTTT. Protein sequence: CASSFQQGFEKLFF.

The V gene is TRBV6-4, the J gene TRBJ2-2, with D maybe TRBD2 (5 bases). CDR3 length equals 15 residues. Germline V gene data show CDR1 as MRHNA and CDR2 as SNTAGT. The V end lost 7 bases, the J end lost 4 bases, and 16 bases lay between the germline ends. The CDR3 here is CASKETEGFTGELFF. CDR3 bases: TGTGCCAGCAAGGAGACCGAGGGATTCACCGGGGAGCTGTTTTTT.